A selection of T cell receptor beta chains follows, all from one sample in a study of blood T cell repertoires in COVID-19. Libraries were prepared by immunoSEQ multiplex PCR; TCRdb keeps only in-frame clonotypes and omits some of them. The profile shows around 370,000 clones, more than 75% of them singletons. Material: PBMCs or T cells enriched from blood (not recorded which). The receptors derive from a woman aged 18-29 years who had recovered from COVID-19. CDR3s include the opening cysteine and the closing phenylalanine or tryptophan. Each record gives: CDR3 DNA, CDR3 protein, J gene, D gene, clone size, V gene. The D gene is left open where the match is weak. Clone size is stated in some rows and not others, as once, few, many or a class when expanded.

CDR3 DNA: TGTGCCAGCAGCTTAGATCAACTAGCGGGGGCAAGCTCCTACGAGCAGTACTTC
CDR3 protein: CASSLDQLAGASSYEQYF
J gene: TRBJ2-7
D gene: TRBD2
clone size: NA
V gene: TRBV11-2

CDR3 DNA: TGTGCCAGCAGCTTGGAGACAGGCCCCTACGAGCAGTACTTC
CDR3 protein: CASSLETGPYEQYF
J gene: TRBJ2-7
D gene: NA
clone size: NA
V gene: TRBV5-4

CDR3 DNA: TGTGCCAGCAGCACTACCCCTGATAGTACAGATACGCAGTATTTT
CDR3 protein: CASSTTPDSTDTQYF
J gene: TRBJ2-3
D gene: NA
clone size: NA
V gene: TRBV7-3

CDR3 DNA: TGTGCCAGCAGTTTAAGCCCAGGGTCTTACGAGCAGTACTTC
CDR3 protein: CASSLSPGSYEQYF
J gene: TRBJ2-7
D gene: NA
clone size: NA
V gene: TRBV27

CDR3 DNA: TGCGCCAGCAGCCGCGACAGGGGGCGAACAGATACGCAGTATTTT
CDR3 protein: CASSRDRGRTDTQYF
J gene: TRBJ2-3
D gene: TRBD1
clone size: NA
V gene: TRBV5-1

CDR3 DNA: TGTGCCAGCAGTTTAAGACAGGGCTCTAACTATGGCTACACCTTC
CDR3 protein: CASSLRQGSNYGYTF
J gene: TRBJ1-2
D gene: TRBD1
clone size: NA
V gene: TRBV6-5

CDR3 DNA: TGTGCCAGCAGTCCGGCGGTCGCCACTGAAGCTTTCTTT
CDR3 protein: CASSPAVATEAFF
J gene: TRBJ1-1
D gene: NA
clone size: NA
V gene: TRBV12-3/TRBV12-4

CDR3 DNA: TGTGCCAGCAGCAAGTTCAGGACTAGCGGGGGTAATGAGCAGTTCTTC
CDR3 protein: CASSKFRTSGGNEQFF
J gene: TRBJ2-1
D gene: NA
clone size: few
V gene: TRBV21-1

CDR3 DNA: TGTGCCAGCTCACCAATGAAACAGGGGCTGAACACTGAAGCTTTCTTT
CDR3 protein: CASSPMKQGLNTEAFF
J gene: TRBJ1-1
D gene: TRBD1
clone size: NA
V gene: TRBV18

CDR3 DNA: TGTGCCACCAGCAGAGTAGTGGGGGGGCTTGAGAATGAGCAGTTCTTC
CDR3 protein: CATSRVVGGLENEQFF
J gene: TRBJ2-1
D gene: NA
clone size: NA
V gene: TRBV15

CDR3 DNA: TGCGCCACCTCACGACAGGGGCCGAACACCGGGGAGCTGTTTTTT
CDR3 protein: CATSRQGPNTGELFF
J gene: TRBJ2-2
D gene: TRBD1
clone size: NA
V gene: TRBV5-1

CDR3 DNA: TGTGCCAGCAGCGTAGAGTTTGGGGGACAGGGCTTGTATAATGAGCAGTTCTTC
CDR3 protein: CASSVEFGGQGLYNEQFF
J gene: TRBJ2-1
D gene: TRBD1
clone size: NA
V gene: TRBV9

CDR3 DNA: TGTGCCAGCAGTGAAACGGGGGTGAGGAATTCACCCCTCCACTTT
CDR3 protein: CASSETGVRNSPLHF
J gene: TRBJ1-6
D gene: NA
clone size: few
V gene: TRBV2

CDR3 DNA: TGTGCCAGCAGCGGACAGGGAGGGATAACTGAAGCTTTCTTT
CDR3 protein: CASSGQGGITEAFF
J gene: TRBJ1-1
D gene: TRBD1
clone size: NA
V gene: TRBV7-3

CDR3 DNA: TGTGCCACCGGACTAGCGGGGGGATCCTACAATGAGCAGTTCTTC
CDR3 protein: CATGLAGGSYNEQFF
J gene: TRBJ2-1
D gene: TRBD2
clone size: NA
V gene: TRBV5-4

CDR3 DNA: TGTGCCAGCAGCGTAGACGCCAGTTACTCTGGAAACACCATATATTTT
CDR3 protein: CASSVDASYSGNTIYF
J gene: TRBJ1-3
D gene: NA
clone size: NA
V gene: TRBV9

CDR3 DNA: TGTGCCAGCAGCCGAGGCGGACAGGGCAATCAGCCCCAGCATTTT
CDR3 protein: CASSRGGQGNQPQHF
J gene: TRBJ1-5
D gene: TRBD1
clone size: NA
V gene: TRBV6-5

CDR3 DNA: TGTGCTAGTGACGGGGGGGCCGTTTCTGGCTACACCTTC
CDR3 protein: CASDGGAVSGYTF
J gene: TRBJ1-2
D gene: NA
clone size: few
V gene: TRBV12-5

CDR3 DNA: TGTGCCAGCAGGCTGGATCCGGGGTTAGGTACGCAGTATTTT
CDR3 protein: CASRLDPGLGTQYF
J gene: TRBJ2-3
D gene: NA
clone size: NA
V gene: TRBV2

CDR3 DNA: TGTGCCAGCAGTGAAGGTTCAGGGCGGAACGAGTACGAGCAGTACTTC
CDR3 protein: CASSEGSGRNEYEQYF
J gene: TRBJ2-7
D gene: NA
clone size: NA
V gene: TRBV6-1

CDR3 DNA: TGCGCCAGCAGCTTCAGGGCCCCTTATAGTGTGACACCATTCGGGGAGCAGTTCTTC
CDR3 protein: CASSFRAPYSVTPFGEQFF
J gene: TRBJ2-1
D gene: NA
clone size: NA
V gene: TRBV5-1

CDR3 DNA: TGTGCCAGCAGTCGAAACCCGGACAGGGGGCGTTATGGCTACACCTTC
CDR3 protein: CASSRNPDRGRYGYTF
J gene: TRBJ1-2
D gene: TRBD1
clone size: NA
V gene: TRBV6-6

CDR3 DNA: TGTGCCAGCACCATAAGCAGGGGCCAGCCCCAGCATTTT
CDR3 protein: CASTISRGQPQHF
J gene: TRBJ1-5
D gene: NA
clone size: few
V gene: TRBV28

CDR3 DNA: TGTGCCAGCAGTTTAACAAAGCGGGGGGTGAACATTCAGTACTTC
CDR3 protein: CASSLTKRGVNIQYF
J gene: TRBJ2-4
D gene: TRBD2
clone size: once
V gene: TRBV28

CDR3 DNA: TGCAGCGGCAGGACAGGGCCGAACACTGAAGCTTTCTTT
CDR3 protein: CSGRTGPNTEAFF
J gene: TRBJ1-1
D gene: TRBD1
clone size: NA
V gene: TRBV29-1

CDR3 DNA: TGTGCCAGCAGTTTGACAGCTTATAGCAATCAGCCCCAGCATTTT
CDR3 protein: CASSLTAYSNQPQHF
J gene: TRBJ1-5
D gene: NA
clone size: NA
V gene: TRBV6-5

CDR3 DNA: TGTGCCAGCAGCCAAGTAAGCAGGGGGCGCACAGATACGCAGTATTTT
CDR3 protein: CASSQVSRGRTDTQYF
J gene: TRBJ2-3
D gene: TRBD1
clone size: NA
V gene: TRBV3-1/TRBV3-2

CDR3 DNA: TGTGCCAGCAGTCGAGACGGGACTAGCGGGGGGAATGAGCAGTTCTTC
CDR3 protein: CASSRDGTSGGNEQFF
J gene: TRBJ2-1
D gene: TRBD2
clone size: NA
V gene: TRBV6-4

CDR3 DNA: TGCGCCAGCAGCTTGGTAGGGGGCTCCTACGAGCAGTACTTC
CDR3 protein: CASSLVGGSYEQYF
J gene: TRBJ2-7
D gene: NA
clone size: NA
V gene: TRBV5-1

CDR3 DNA: TGTGCCAGCAGTGGAAGGCAGGGGGGTCAGCCCCAGCATTTT
CDR3 protein: CASSGRQGGQPQHF
J gene: TRBJ1-5
D gene: TRBD1
clone size: NA
V gene: TRBV2

CDR3 DNA: TGTGCCAGCTCTATCAGAGAGGGAAGGAATCAGCCCCAGCATTTT
CDR3 protein: CASSIREGRNQPQHF
J gene: TRBJ1-5
D gene: NA
clone size: NA
V gene: TRBV19

CDR3 DNA: TGTGCCAGCAGCCAAGAGTCCGGAGCGGGGGGCCAAGCTTCGAACACCGGGGAGCTGTTTTTT
CDR3 protein: CASSQESGAGGQASNTGELFF
J gene: TRBJ2-2
D gene: TRBD2
clone size: NA
V gene: TRBV3-1/TRBV3-2

CDR3 DNA: TGTGCCAGCTCCAAAGGCAGCGGGGCGCAAGAGACCCAGTACTTC
CDR3 protein: CASSKGSGAQETQYF
J gene: TRBJ2-5
D gene: TRBD2
clone size: NA
V gene: TRBV3-1/TRBV3-2

CDR3 DNA: TGCGCCAGCAGCCAAGGGGATATCAGGACAGGGAGTAGAGATACGCAGTATTTT
CDR3 protein: CASSQGDIRTGSRDTQYF
J gene: TRBJ2-3
D gene: TRBD1
clone size: NA
V gene: TRBV4-1

CDR3 DNA: TGTGCCAGCAAAACGGGACAGGGTGGCTACGAGCAGTACTTC
CDR3 protein: CASKTGQGGYEQYF
J gene: TRBJ2-7
D gene: TRBD1
clone size: NA
V gene: TRBV28

CDR3 DNA: TGTGCCAGCAGCCAACGGGGGGGTAGCACAGATACGCAGTATTTT
CDR3 protein: CASSQRGGSTDTQYF
J gene: TRBJ2-3
D gene: TRBD2
clone size: NA
V gene: TRBV7-2

CDR3 DNA: TGTGCCTGGAGCATACAGGGGGACTATGGCTACACCTTC
CDR3 protein: CAWSIQGDYGYTF
J gene: TRBJ1-2
D gene: TRBD1
clone size: NA
V gene: TRBV30

CDR3 DNA: TGTGCCAGCAGCCTTACGGGGAGGGGCTCCCGCAATCAGCCCCAGCATTTT
CDR3 protein: CASSLTGRGSRNQPQHF
J gene: TRBJ1-5
D gene: NA
clone size: NA
V gene: TRBV7-8

CDR3 DNA: TGTGCCAGCAGCTGGGGACAGGGGTTTTTTGATGGCTACACCTTC
CDR3 protein: CASSWGQGFFDGYTF
J gene: TRBJ1-2
D gene: TRBD1
clone size: NA
V gene: TRBV28

CDR3 DNA: TGTGCCAGCAGCGGGGGTCAGCCCCAGCATTTT
CDR3 protein: CASSGGQPQHF
J gene: TRBJ1-5
D gene: NA
clone size: NA
V gene: TRBV6-5

CDR3 DNA: TGTGCCAGCAGCAAAGGGGACTTCTACACAGATACGCAGTATTTT
CDR3 protein: CASSKGDFYTDTQYF
J gene: TRBJ2-3
D gene: NA
clone size: NA
V gene: TRBV21-1

CDR3 DNA: TGTGCCAGCAGCTCGATAGCGGGGGTACCCCAAGAGACCCAGTACTTC
CDR3 protein: CASSSIAGVPQETQYF
J gene: TRBJ2-5
D gene: TRBD2
clone size: NA
V gene: TRBV7-8

CDR3 DNA: TGTGCCAGCAGCCAAGCCACGGGTCAGCTTCTGTTTTTT
CDR3 protein: CASSQATGQLLFF
J gene: TRBJ1-4
D gene: NA
clone size: NA
V gene: TRBV4-2

CDR3 DNA: TGTGCCAGCAGCTTCTGGACAGGGGGCGGCGGGGAGCTGTTTTTT
CDR3 protein: CASSFWTGGGGELFF
J gene: TRBJ2-2
D gene: TRBD1
clone size: NA
V gene: TRBV3-1/TRBV3-2

CDR3 DNA: TGTGCCAGCTTCGCCCCGGGGAGCTCCTACGAGCAGTACTTC
CDR3 protein: CASFAPGSSYEQYF
J gene: TRBJ2-7
D gene: NA
clone size: NA
V gene: TRBV6-5

CDR3 DNA: TGTGCCAGCAGCTTAGACAGGAGAGCAACTAATGAAAAACTGTTTTTT
CDR3 protein: CASSLDRRATNEKLFF
J gene: TRBJ1-4
D gene: NA
clone size: NA
V gene: TRBV7-9

CDR3 DNA: TGTGCCAGTAGCAATCGACCGGGACTTCACAATGAGCAGTTCTTC
CDR3 protein: CASSNRPGLHNEQFF
J gene: TRBJ2-1
D gene: NA
clone size: NA
V gene: TRBV19

CDR3 DNA: TGTGCCAGCAGCTTTGAGGACAGGTCTGGCACAGATACGCAGTATTTT
CDR3 protein: CASSFEDRSGTDTQYF
J gene: TRBJ2-3
D gene: TRBD1
clone size: NA
V gene: TRBV5-8

CDR3 DNA: TGTGCCAGCAGCTTATTGAGTTTCGGCGGGGGGAATGAGCAGTTCTTC
CDR3 protein: CASSLLSFGGGNEQFF
J gene: TRBJ2-1
D gene: TRBD2
clone size: NA
V gene: TRBV7-2

CDR3 DNA: TGTGCCAGCAGCCCCTCGGGGGGGAACACTGAAGCTTTCTTT
CDR3 protein: CASSPSGGNTEAFF
J gene: TRBJ1-1
D gene: NA
clone size: once
V gene: TRBV7-3

CDR3 DNA: TGTGCCGTGGGGCGGGACTCCTACAATGAGCAGTTCTTC
CDR3 protein: CAVGRDSYNEQFF
J gene: TRBJ2-1
D gene: NA
clone size: NA
V gene: TRBV2

CDR3 DNA: TGTGCCAGCAGCTGGACTAGCGGGGGGGCCTACGAGCAGTACTTC
CDR3 protein: CASSWTSGGAYEQYF
J gene: TRBJ2-7
D gene: TRBD2
clone size: NA
V gene: TRBV7-2

CDR3 DNA: TGCAGCGTTCAGGGGAATGGCTACACCTTC
CDR3 protein: CSVQGNGYTF
J gene: TRBJ1-2
D gene: NA
clone size: NA
V gene: TRBV29-1

CDR3 DNA: TGTGCCAGCAGCCGAGGACAGGGTTGGGATCAGCCCCAGCATTTT
CDR3 protein: CASSRGQGWDQPQHF
J gene: TRBJ1-5
D gene: TRBD1
clone size: NA
V gene: TRBV6-5